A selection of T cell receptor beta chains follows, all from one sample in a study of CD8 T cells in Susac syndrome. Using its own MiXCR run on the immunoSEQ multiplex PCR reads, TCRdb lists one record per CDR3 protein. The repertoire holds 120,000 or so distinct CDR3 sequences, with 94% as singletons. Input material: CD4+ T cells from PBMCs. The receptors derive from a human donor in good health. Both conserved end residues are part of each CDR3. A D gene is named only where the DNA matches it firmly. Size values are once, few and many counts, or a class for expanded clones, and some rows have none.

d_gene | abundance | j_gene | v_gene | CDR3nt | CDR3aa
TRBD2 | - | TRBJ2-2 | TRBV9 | TGTGCCAGCAGCGTAGGCCCCCAGCGGGAGGGCCGATCAGGCGGGGAGCTGTTTTTT | CASSVGPQREGRSGGELFF
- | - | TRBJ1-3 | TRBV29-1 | TGCAGCGTTGTCGGGGCCATCTCTGGAAACACCATATATTTT | CSVVGAISGNTIYF
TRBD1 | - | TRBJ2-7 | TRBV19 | TGTGCCAGTGGCCGGGACAGGGACGAGCAGTACTTC | CASGRDRDEQYF
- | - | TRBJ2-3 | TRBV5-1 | TGCGCCAGCAGCCCGGACCCCTCGGGGGAAGATACGCAGTATTTT | CASSPDPSGEDTQYF
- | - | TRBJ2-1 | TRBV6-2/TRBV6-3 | TGTGCCACCCACAGAGACGGCAATGAGCAGTTCTTC | CATHRDGNEQFF
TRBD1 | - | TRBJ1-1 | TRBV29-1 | TGCAGCGTCCCGCTCCAGGGGGCGAACACTGAAGCTTTCTTT | CSVPLQGANTEAFF
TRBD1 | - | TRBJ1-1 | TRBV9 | TGTGCCAGCAGCGTTGGGGACAGATTGAACACTGAAGCTTTCTTT | CASSVGDRLNTEAFF
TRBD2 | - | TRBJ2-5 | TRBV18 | TGTGCCAGCTCACCACGCGGCGGGAGGGCCCAAGAGACCCAGTACTTC | CASSPRGGRAQETQYF
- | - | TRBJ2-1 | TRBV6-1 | TGTGCCAGCAGTGAAGTTCATGGAGTGGTCAATGAGCAGTTCTTC | CASSEVHGVVNEQFF
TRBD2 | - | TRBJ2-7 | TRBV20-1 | TGCAGTGCGGGGATAGCGGGAAACTACGAGCAGTACTTC | CSAGIAGNYEQYF
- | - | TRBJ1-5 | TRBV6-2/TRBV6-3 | TGTGCCAGCACCACGACAGGAGGAGGCAGTCAGCCCCAGCATTTT | CASTTTGGGSQPQHF
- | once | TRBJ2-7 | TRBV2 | TGTGCCAGCAGTGAAGGGTCCTACGAGCAGTACTTC | CASSEGSYEQYF
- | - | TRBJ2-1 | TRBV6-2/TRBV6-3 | TGTGCCAGCAGCACGGCCCCCCCTCGAGGGGAGCAGTTCTTC | CASSTAPPRGEQFF
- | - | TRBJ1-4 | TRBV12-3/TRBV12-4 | TGTGCCAGCAGTTTGATGAGAACTAATGAAAAACTGTTTTTT | CASSLMRTNEKLFF
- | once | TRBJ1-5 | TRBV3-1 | TGTGCCAGCAGCCAAGGGCAGAATCAGCCCCAGCATTTT | CASSQGQNQPQHF
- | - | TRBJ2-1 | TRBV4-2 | TGTGCCAGCAGCCTAACCAGCCAGAGCGGCAACAATGAGCAGTTCTTC | CASSLTSQSGNNEQFF
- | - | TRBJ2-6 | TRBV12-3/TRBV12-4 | TGTGCCAGCTCCCGGGCGAACGGGGCCAACGTCCTGACTTTC | CASSRANGANVLTF